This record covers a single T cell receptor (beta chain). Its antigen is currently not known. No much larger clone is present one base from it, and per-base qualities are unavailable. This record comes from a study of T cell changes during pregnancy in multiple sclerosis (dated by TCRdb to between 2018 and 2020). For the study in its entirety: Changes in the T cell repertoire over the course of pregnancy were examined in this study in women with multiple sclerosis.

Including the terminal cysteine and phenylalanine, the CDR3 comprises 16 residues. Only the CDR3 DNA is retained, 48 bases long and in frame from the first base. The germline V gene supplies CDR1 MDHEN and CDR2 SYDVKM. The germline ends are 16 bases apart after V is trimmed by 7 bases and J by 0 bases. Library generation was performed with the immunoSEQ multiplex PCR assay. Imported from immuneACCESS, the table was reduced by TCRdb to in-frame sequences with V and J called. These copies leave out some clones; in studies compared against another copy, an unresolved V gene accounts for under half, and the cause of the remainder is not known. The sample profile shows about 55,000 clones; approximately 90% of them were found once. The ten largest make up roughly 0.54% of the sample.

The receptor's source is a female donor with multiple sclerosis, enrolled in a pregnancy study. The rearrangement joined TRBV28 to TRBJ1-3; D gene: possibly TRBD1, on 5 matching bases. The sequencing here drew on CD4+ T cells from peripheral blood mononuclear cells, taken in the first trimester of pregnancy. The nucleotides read TGTGCCAGCACCCCAACGTGGGGCGGCTCTGGAAACACCATATATTTT. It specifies CASTPTWGGSGNTIYF.